The text below deals with one T cell receptor (beta chain). This sample was included in a study of shared T cell receptors in the human thymus. Germline V lookup: CDR1 MNHEY, CDR2 SVGAGI. V shed 6 bases and J shed 3 bases, with 12 bases lying between them. CDR3 length equals 14 residues. Profiling relied on immunoSEQ multiplex PCR, and the TCRdb table lists in-frame clones only, not all of them. The table shows about 660,000 clones, with approximately 90% occurring only once. This sample also appeared in a second study, on human thymus T cells. As that study records: In unrelated individuals, thymic repertoires overlapped highly, according to related research.

The sequence was collected from a boy in the first two years of life with a congenital heart defect. The V gene is TRBV6-5, the J gene TRBJ2-4; perhaps TRBD2 as D (5 bases). The sample consisted of thymocytes. CDR3 region: CASRPTGVKNIQYF. For the CDR3, the DNA is TGTGCCAGCAGGCCCACCGGGGTCAAAAACATTCAGTACTTC.